This entry lists 30 T cell receptor beta chains sequenced from one sample in a study of T cells in Graves' hyperthyroidism and ophthalmopathy. The CDR3 regions of TCR beta were amplified from RNA transcripts. TCR CDR3 regions were first amplified by RT-PCR with HTBI primers. One entry per CDR3 protein, called by TCRdb with MiXCR from the multiplex PCR reads. Of under 350,000 distinct CDR3 sequences in the sample, 15% to 20% were seen once. Sample: blood. All receptors derive from a woman between 45 and 65 years old with Graves' hyperthyroidism.

This clonotype has only a few counts. This chain uses TRBV7-9 with TRBJ2-1, with TRBD2 matching over 8 bases. Germline CDR1 SEHNR, CDR2 FQNEAQ (reference sequence). V was pared by 5 bases and J by 6 bases, with 6 bases of the junction left unmatched. This CDR3 region has 14 residues. CDR3 in amino acids: CASSRLTSVNEQFF. The DNA of the CDR3 is TGTGCCAGCAGCCGACTGACTAGCGTCAATGAGCAGTTCTTC. The full variable domain, in which reference TRBV7-9 and TRBJ2-1 provide the parts outside the CDR3, is DTGVSQNPRHKITKRGQNVTFRCDPISEHNRLYWYRQTLGQGPEFLTYFQNEAQLEKSRLLSDRFSAERPKGSFSTLEIQRTEQGDSAMYLCASSRLTSVNEQFFGPGTRLTVL.

This clonotype was observed many times. This rearrangement joins TRBV20-1 to TRBJ1-5, with D possibly matching TRBD1 (5 bases). V dropped 6 bases and J dropped 4 bases, with 13 bases sitting between them. Germline CDR1 reads DFQATT; CDR2 reads SNEGSKA (reference sequence). The CDR3 is 13 residues long. As DNA, the CDR3 is TGCAGTGCAAGCCCGACAGTTAATCAGCCCCAGCATTTT. Its translation is CSASPTVNQPQHF.

In its sample, this clonotype was seen a few times. The chain links TRBV19 to TRBJ1-5; D perhaps matches TRBD1 (5 bases). Germline loops: CDR1 LNHDA, CDR2 SQIVND (reference sequence). The germline V and J ends were trimmed by 2 bases and 5 bases, with 16 bases remaining between them. The CDR3 length is 16 residues. The CDR3 loop reads CASSIRPGTPHQPQHF. The CDR3 DNA sequence: TGTGCCAGTAGTATACGCCCCGGGACCCCCCATCAGCCCCAGCATTTT.

This chain connects TRBV7-3 to TRBJ1-2; perhaps TRBD1 as D (5 bases). Trimming took 1 base from V and 4 from J, leaving 13 bases between them. This CDR3 contains 15 residues. CDR1 is SGHTA and CDR2 is FQGTGA in the germline V gene. CDR3 sequence reads: CASSLREGSVYGYTF. The CDR3, as DNA: TGTGCCAGCAGCTTAAGGGAGGGGTCGGTCTATGGCTACACCTTC.

The chain couples TRBV6-1 to TRBJ1-1; 9 positions match TRBD1. Trimming cost V 6 bases and J 4 bases; bases outside gene matches: 6. Germline assignment: CDR1 MNHNS and CDR2 SASEGT. The CDR3 has 14 residues. The CDR3 DNA is TGTGCCAGCAGACTACAGGGGGCTGGCACTGAAGCTTTCTTT. It encodes CASRLQGAGTEAFF.

Concerning this clonotype itself: At one end, the junction sequence differs from germline, possibly due to a read error. Written as DNA, the CDR3 is TGCGCCAGCAGTGAGTCTGGAGGACGGGATACGCAGTATTTT. Its protein product is CASSESGGRDTQYF. The V and J genes are TRBV27 and TRBJ2-3, with D possibly matching TRBD2 (5 bases). The CDR3 runs 14 residues. Germline V gene lookup returns CDR1 MNHEY and CDR2 SMNVEV (reference sequence).

Comment on this clonotype: This sequence may be a read error, since a much larger clone differs from it by one base. The chain employs TRBV2 and TRBJ2-5; D gene uncertain. The V and J ends lost 3 bases and 9 bases respectively, with 8 bases between them. Germline V gene sequence: CDR1 SNHLY, CDR2 FYNNEI. This CDR3 has 11 amino acids. Here the CDR3 reads CASSEFEAQYF. CDR3 nucleotide sequence: TGTGCCAGCAGTGAGTTTGAGGCCCAGTACTTC.

This clonotype was counted a few times. The chain joins TRBV14 to TRBJ2-7; TRBD2 agrees at 10 bases. With 6 bases clipped from V and 3 bases from J, the junction kept 5 bases outside the gene matches. Germline CDR1 and CDR2: SGHDN and FVKESK. The CDR3 extends over 14 amino acids. DNA for the CDR3: TGTGCCAGCAGTTACCTAGCGGGGGACTACGAGCAGTACTTC. This codes for CASSYLAGDYEQYF.

To note about this clonotype: This may come from a read error, since a much larger clone is one base off. The V and J genes are TRBV2 and TRBJ1-2, with D maybe TRBD1 (5 bases). The CDR3 runs to 13 residues. The germline V gene has CDR1 SNHLY and CDR2 FYNNEI. CDR3 residues: CASRGTGNYGYAF. The DNA of the CDR3 is TGTGCCAGCAGGGGTACAGGCAACTATGGCTACGCCTTC.

The chain links TRBV28 to TRBJ2-7; tentative D call: TRBD1 (5 bases). Germline V gene sequence: CDR1 MDHEN, CDR2 SYDVKM. V lost 5 bases and J 2 bases, leaving 16 bases between the germline ends. The CDR3 runs to 15 residues. The CDR3: CASSITGEAPYEQYF. The CDR3 nucleotides are TGTGCCAGCAGTATCACAGGTGAAGCCCCCTACGAGCAGTACTTC.

The chain is built from TRBV3-1 and TRBJ1-2; 9 nucleotides match TRBD1. CDR3 length: 14 residues. Losses at the gene ends were 3 bases for V and 4 bases for J; bases not matched to a gene: 3. Germline assignment: CDR1 LGHDT and CDR2 YNNKEL (reference sequence). The CDR3 region has the DNA TGTGCCAGCAGCCACACAGGGGGCAGCTATGGCTACACCTTC. Protein sequence: CASSHTGGSYGYTF.

This clonotype was found a few times. V usage is TRBV10-3 and J usage is TRBJ1-4; 7 nucleotides match TRBD1. The germline gives CDR1 ENHRY, CDR2 SYGVKD. CDR3 length: 12 residues. Unmatched junction bases numbered 1, after V lost 8 bases and J lost 4 bases. The CDR3 reads CAIGDSNEKLFF. As DNA, the CDR3 is TGTGCCATCGGGGACAGTAATGAAAAACTGTTTTTT.

This clonotype has at least ten counts. This rearrangement joins TRBV20-1 to TRBJ1-1, with TRBD1 matching over 8 bases. The CDR3 length is 14 residues. After removal of 3 bases from V and 1 base from J, the junction contained 4 bases not matched to a gene. The germline V gene encodes CDR1 DFQATT and CDR2 SNEGSKA (reference sequence). The CDR3 DNA reads as TGCAGTGCTAGCCAGGGGGCGACGAACACTGAAGCTTTCTTT. It encodes CSASQGATNTEAFF.

The genes are TRBV28 and TRBJ2-3; 8 bases are a match to TRBD2. Looked up from germline, CDR1 is MDHEN and CDR2 is SYDVKM. The trim removed 7 bases at V and 3 bases at J, leaving 6 bases unmatched. CDR3 length: 14 residues. CDR3 protein: CASTGTSRTDTQYF. The CDR3, as DNA: TGTGCCAGCACCGGGACTAGTCGTACAGATACGCAGTATTTT.

This clonotype appeared many times. The DNA of the CDR3 is TGTGCCAGCAGCTCAAGTCGGGCCCTGAACACTGAAGCTTTCTTT. Translation gives CASSSSRALNTEAFF. The rearrangement links TRBV11-2 to TRBJ1-1; D is undetermined. V was pared by 4 bases and J by 0 bases, with 12 bases between. Germline V CDR1 and CDR2: SGHAT, FQNNGV. This CDR3 region has 15 residues.

The chain carries TRBV10-3 and TRBJ2-5, with 7 positions matching TRBD2. Germline V gene sequence: CDR1 ENHRY, CDR2 SYGVKD. This CDR3 has 15 amino acids. V was clipped by 0 bases and J by 3 bases; unmatched bases: 4. CDR3 sequence reads: CAISESLAPEETQYF. DNA for the CDR3: TGTGCCATCAGTGAGTCACTAGCGCCCGAAGAGACCCAGTACTTC.

V and J are TRBV5-1 and TRBJ1-2; the D gene is possibly TRBD1 (5 bases). CDR1 and CDR2 from the germline V gene are SGHRS and YFSETQ. The CDR3 spans 16 residues. V was shortened by 1 base and J by 4 bases, with 17 bases between the two germline ends. The CDR3, as DNA: TGCGCCAGCAGCTTGACCGGGACGCATAAGGCCTATGGCTACACCTTC. Translating gives CASSLTGTHKAYGYTF.

At least ten counts were recorded for this clonotype. The V call is TRBV27, the J call TRBJ2-5; perhaps TRBD1 as D (5 bases). Germline values: CDR1 MNHEY, CDR2 SMNVEV (reference sequence). The CDR3 contains 14 residues. The V end lost 5 bases, the J end lost 5 bases, and 15 bases lay between the germline ends. The CDR3 DNA is TGTGCCAGCAGTGTTACCAGGGTAGGCGAGACCCAGTACTTC. This sequence encodes CASSVTRVGETQYF.

The chain recombines TRBV19 with TRBJ1-4; D uncertain. V lost 5 bases and J lost 5, with 12 bases in between. This CDR3 comprises 14 residues. CDR1 and CDR2 from the germline V gene are LNHDA and SQIVND (reference sequence). The CDR3 protein is CASSGRTDNEKLFF. CDR3 bases: TGTGCCAGTAGTGGCCGGACGGACAATGAAAAACTGTTTTTT.

This clonotype was seen a few times. The chain is built from TRBV6-1 and TRBJ1-2, with 7 bases matching TRBD1. Per germline, CDR1 MNHNS and CDR2 SASEGT. The V gene end was trimmed by 7 bases and the J gene end by 3 bases; junction bases not matched to a gene: 14. The CDR3 totals 16 residues. The CDR3 nucleotides are TGTGCCAGCATTAAACAGGGGACCGCGGGGTACTATGGCTACACCTTC. The encoded protein is CASIKQGTAGYYGYTF.

This clonotype was recorded at least ten times. The rearrangement joins TRBV7-9 to TRBJ2-7, with TRBD2 matching over 8 bases. Germline CDR1 is SEHNR and CDR2 is FQNEAQ (reference sequence). The V segment lost 8 bases and the J segment 1 base; nucleotides outside the gene matches: 4. The CDR3 spans 13 residues. CDR3 DNA sequence: TGTGCCAGCGGTGGCGGGGGGTCCTACGAGCAGTACTTC. This encodes CASGGGGSYEQYF. The full variable domain, in which reference TRBV7-9 and TRBJ2-7 provide the parts outside the CDR3, is DTGVSQNPRHKITKRGQNVTFRCDPISEHNRLYWYRQTLGQGPEFLTYFQNEAQLEKSRLLSDRFSAERPKGSFSTLEIQRTEQGDSAMYLCASGGGGSYEQYFGPGTRLTVT.

The V call is TRBV29-1, the J call TRBJ1-2, with unresolved D. This CDR3 contains 12 residues. V was cut by 1 base and J by 8 bases, with 11 bases left in between. Germline values: CDR1 SQVTM, CDR2 ANQGSEA. CDR3 residues: CSVEGGQRGYTF. The CDR3 DNA reads TGCAGCGTTGAAGGTGGGCAAAGGGGCTACACCTTC.

This clonotype was seen many times. The gene calls are TRBV7-2 and TRBJ1-5, with D tentatively TRBD1 (6 bases). The germline V gene has CDR1 SGHTA and CDR2 FQGNSA. The V and J ends lost 4 bases and 5 bases respectively, with 15 bases between them. The length of the CDR3 is 15 residues. The CDR3 nucleotides are TGTGCCAGCAGCTCCTTCAGGGGCCCCCATCAGCCCCAGCATTTT. Residues: CASSSFRGPHQPQHF.

The chain employs TRBV7-2 and TRBJ2-7; TRBD2 matches at 9 bases. CDR1 and CDR2 (germline): SGHTA, FQGNSA. This CDR3 has 15 residues. V lost 2 bases, J lost 2 bases, and 4 bases stayed unmatched. CDR3 loop: CASSLNLAGTYEQYF. CDR3 coding DNA: TGTGCCAGCAGCTTAAACCTAGCGGGGACCTACGAGCAGTACTTC.

The V gene is TRBV28, the J gene TRBJ1-1, with D maybe TRBD1 (5 bases). CDR3 length: 14 residues. Per the germline V gene, CDR1 is MDHEN and CDR2 is SYDVKM. V lost 6 bases to trimming and J lost 1 base, with 12 bases between them. CDR3 bases: TGTGCCAGCAGCCAGGTCCAGGGGAACACTGAAGCTTTCTTT. Translation gives CASSQVQGNTEAFF.

This clonotype appeared many times. The J gene is TRBJ2-5, the V gene TRBV30, with D tentatively TRBD1 (5 bases). V was trimmed by 0 bases and J by 4 bases, leaving 9 bases between them. This CDR3 has 13 amino acids. CDR1 GTSNPN and CDR2 SVGIG come from the germline V gene (reference sequence). The CDR3: CAWSVFRVETQYF. CDR3 in DNA: TGTGCCTGGAGTGTATTCAGGGTAGAGACCCAGTACTTC.

The sample holds many counts of this clonotype. The chain uses TRBV2 and TRBJ2-3; D may be TRBD2 (6 bases). In germline, CDR1 is SNHLY, CDR2 FYNNEI. The CDR3 is 15 amino acids. The germline V and J ends were trimmed by 7 bases and 2 bases, with 16 bases remaining between them. CDR3 nucleotides: TGTGCCAGCACGGGACTGACACAAATCACAGATACGCAGTATTTT. Translated, it gives CASTGLTQITDTQYF.

The rearrangement joins TRBV5-1 to TRBJ2-1, with a weak D call TRBD1 (6 bases). The CDR3 sequence is 13 residues long. Trimming shortened V by 1 base and J by 8 bases, and 10 bases separated the two germline ends. Germline V lookup: CDR1 SGHRS, CDR2 YFSETQ. This chain's CDR3 is CASSLTGPDEQFF. The CDR3 region has the DNA TGCGCCAGCAGCTTGACAGGGCCGGATGAGCAGTTCTTC.

This clonotype has a count of ten or more. This chain uses TRBV6-1 with TRBJ1-1; tentative D call: TRBD1 (6 bases). Trimming removed 3 bases from V and 4 bases from J, with 18 bases in between. CDR1 is MNHNS, CDR2 SASEGT, per germline. The CDR3 spans 16 residues. Written as DNA, the CDR3 is TGTGCCAGCAGTGATCTTACAGGGAGGCCGAGCACTGAAGCTTTCTTT. Translating gives CASSDLTGRPSTEAFF.

This clonotype was observed a few times. The V and J genes are TRBV2 and TRBJ2-2; tentatively, D is TRBD1 (5 bases). Looked up from germline, CDR1 is SNHLY and CDR2 is FYNNEI. With 6 bases removed from V and 6 bases from J, the gap between germline ends came to 17 bases. The CDR3 consists of 15 residues. CDR3 sequence (DNA): TGTGCCAGCAGATTCGCGGAAACAGGCCCCGGGGAGCTGTTTTTT. This codes for CASRFAETGPGELFF.